The clone carrying this T cell receptor (beta chain) appeared many times. Its antigen is not identified. TCRdb itself ran the 5' RACE reads through MiXCR, one entry per CDR3 protein. The table has roughly 290,000 distinct CDR3 sequences, about 8.1% seen once; the top ten hold less than 2.5%. This specimen comes from a study of identical twins. Findings and caveats of the study: Weaker excess twin sharing was observed in beta out-of-frame sequences.

The germline V and J ends were trimmed by 4 bases and 5 bases, with 8 bases remaining between them. There are 12 residues in the CDR3. The V gene's germline CDR1 is SQVTM and CDR2 ANQGSEA. This same sample was also taken into another study, of yellow fever vaccine responses in identical twins.

This TCR derives from a woman younger than 30 in good health. The J gene is TRBJ2-2, the V gene TRBV29-1; D is unresolved. The sample taken for sequencing was memory (CD45RO+) T cells sorted from blood. In DNA, the CDR3 is TGCAGCGTTGGGTTCGGAACCGGGGAGCTGTTTTTT. This translates into CSVGFGTGELFF.